The subject of this entry is one TCR beta chain. Its antigen is unidentified. Germline CDR1 and CDR2: SQVTM and ANQGSEA. V was clipped by 7 bases and J by 0 bases, with 16 bases between them. The CDR3 has 15 amino acids. This entry is derived from a study of liver allograft versus peripheral blood T cells. On the study more broadly: Transplanted livers held T cell receptor repertoires, and these were compared with repertoires in recipients' peripheral blood. Study observations and caveats: Peripheral blood T cell receptor repertoires reportedly differed from those found within liver allografts.

TCRdb recomputed calls from the reads with MiXCR, one row per CDR3 protein. The sample lists about 13,000 distinct CDR3 sequences, about a fifth seen once, with 2% in the top ten. The rearrangement joins TRBV29-1 to TRBJ2-4, with D maybe TRBD1 (5 bases). This sequence originates from a human patient who had a liver transplant. Part of the T cells may come from the graft donor. This CDR3 reads CSALLRVLAKNIQYF. Here the CDR3 DNA reads TGCAGCGCCCTCCTCAGGGTCCTAGCCAAAAACATTCAGTACTTC.